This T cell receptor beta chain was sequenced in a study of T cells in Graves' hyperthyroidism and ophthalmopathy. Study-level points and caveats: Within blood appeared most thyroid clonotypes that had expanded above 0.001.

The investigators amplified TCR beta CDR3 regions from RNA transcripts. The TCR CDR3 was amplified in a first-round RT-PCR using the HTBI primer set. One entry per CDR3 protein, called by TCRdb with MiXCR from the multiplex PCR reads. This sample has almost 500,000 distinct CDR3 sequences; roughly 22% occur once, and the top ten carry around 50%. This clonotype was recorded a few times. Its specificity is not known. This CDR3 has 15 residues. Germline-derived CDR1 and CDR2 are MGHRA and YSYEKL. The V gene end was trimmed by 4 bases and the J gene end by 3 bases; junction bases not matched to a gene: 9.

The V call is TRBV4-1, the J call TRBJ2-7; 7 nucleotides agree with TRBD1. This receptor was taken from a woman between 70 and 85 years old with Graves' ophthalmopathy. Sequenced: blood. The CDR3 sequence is CASSRPGQGVYEQYF. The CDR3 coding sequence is TGCGCCAGCAGCCGCCCTGGGCAGGGGGTCTACGAGCAGTACTTC.